The clone carrying this T cell receptor (beta chain) was seen a handful of times. As yet, its antigen is unknown. This record belongs to a study of T cell repertoires in cytomegalovirus infection. From the reads, TCRdb called clonotypes with MiXCR, one entry per CDR3 protein. Of roughly 150,000 distinct CDR3 sequences listed, less than 25% are singletons. Whole-study results and caveats: Summed frequency of public TCR beta families distinguished CMV carriers with the relevant HLA. The ex vivo response was dominated by HLA-C-restricted CMV-specific TCR beta clonotypes.

The specimen comprised CD8+ T cells from cultured PBMCs, sampled from culture after CMV antigen stimulation. This receptor was identified in a human donor in good health (CMV status not recorded). Some clones in this sample may be carry-over from other donors' samples.

The CDR3 DNA follows: TGTGCCAGCAGCTTAGAGTTAGCGGGTAGCACAGATACGCAGTATTTT. This translates into CASSLELAGSTDTQYF. The chain uses TRBV7-2 and TRBJ2-3; 7 bases line up with TRBD2. In germline, CDR1 is SGHTA, CDR2 FQGNSA. CDR3 length: 16 amino acids. V gave up 1 base and J gave up 0 bases; unmatched junction bases: 4.